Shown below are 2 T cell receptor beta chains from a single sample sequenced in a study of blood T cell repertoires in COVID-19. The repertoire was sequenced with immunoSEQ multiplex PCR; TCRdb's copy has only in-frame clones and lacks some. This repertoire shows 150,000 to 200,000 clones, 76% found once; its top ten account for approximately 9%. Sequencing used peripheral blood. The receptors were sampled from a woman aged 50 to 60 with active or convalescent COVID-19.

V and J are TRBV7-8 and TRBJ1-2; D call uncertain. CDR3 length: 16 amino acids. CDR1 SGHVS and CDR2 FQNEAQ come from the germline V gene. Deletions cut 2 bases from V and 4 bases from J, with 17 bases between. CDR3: CASSLNSYRIVYGYTF. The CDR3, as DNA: TGTGCCAGCAGCTTAAACTCGTACAGAATCGTCTATGGCTACACCTTC.

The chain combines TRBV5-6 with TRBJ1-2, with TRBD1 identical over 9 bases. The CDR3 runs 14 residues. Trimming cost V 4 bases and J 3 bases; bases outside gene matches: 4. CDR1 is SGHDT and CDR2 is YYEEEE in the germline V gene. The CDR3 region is CASSPRTGDYGYTF. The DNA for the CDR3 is TGTGCCAGCAGCCCTCGGACAGGGGACTATGGCTACACCTTC.